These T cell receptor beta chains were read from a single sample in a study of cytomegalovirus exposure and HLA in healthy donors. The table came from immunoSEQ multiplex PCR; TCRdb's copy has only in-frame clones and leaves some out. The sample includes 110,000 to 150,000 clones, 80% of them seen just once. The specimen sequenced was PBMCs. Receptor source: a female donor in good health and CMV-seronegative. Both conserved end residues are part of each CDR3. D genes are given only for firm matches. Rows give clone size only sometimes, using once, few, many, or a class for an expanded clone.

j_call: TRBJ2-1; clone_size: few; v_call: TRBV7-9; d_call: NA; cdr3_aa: CASSLGRGLHHEQFF; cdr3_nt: TGTGCCAGCAGCTTAGGAAGGGGGTTGCATCATGAGCAGTTCTTC
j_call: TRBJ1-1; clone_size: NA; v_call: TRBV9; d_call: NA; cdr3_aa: CASSVDPTGETEAFF; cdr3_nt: TGTGCCAGCAGCGTAGATCCGACGGGGGAAACTGAAGCTTTCTTT
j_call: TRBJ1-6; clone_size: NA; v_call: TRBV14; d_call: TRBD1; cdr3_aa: CASSLGQFNSPLHF; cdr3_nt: TGTGCCAGCAGCCTGGGACAGTTTAATTCACCCCTCCACTTT
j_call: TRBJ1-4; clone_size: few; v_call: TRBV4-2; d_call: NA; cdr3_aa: CASSQDGGEGNEKLFF; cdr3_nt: TGTGCCAGCAGCCAAGATGGGGGGGAGGGTAATGAAAAACTGTTTTTT
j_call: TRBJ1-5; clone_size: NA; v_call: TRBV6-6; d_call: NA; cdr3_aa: CASSYELQGTQPQHF; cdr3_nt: TGTGCCAGCAGTTACGAGCTGCAGGGAACTCAGCCCCAGCATTTT
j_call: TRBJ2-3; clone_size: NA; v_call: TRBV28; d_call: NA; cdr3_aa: CASWDTASTDTQYF; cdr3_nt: TGTGCCAGCTGGGACACGGCCAGCACAGATACGCAGTATTTT
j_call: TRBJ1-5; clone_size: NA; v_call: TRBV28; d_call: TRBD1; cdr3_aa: CASSPRTGGNQPQHF; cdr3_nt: TGTGCCAGCAGTCCACGGACAGGGGGCAATCAGCCCCAGCATTTT
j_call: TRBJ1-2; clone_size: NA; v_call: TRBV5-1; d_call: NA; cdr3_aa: CASSSTTGLSGYTF; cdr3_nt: TGCGCCAGCAGCAGTACCACAGGTTTATCTGGCTACACCTTC
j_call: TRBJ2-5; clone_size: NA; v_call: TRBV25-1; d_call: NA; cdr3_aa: CASSEEFRGETQYF; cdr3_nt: TGTGCCAGCAGTGAAGAATTCAGGGGAGAGACCCAGTACTTC
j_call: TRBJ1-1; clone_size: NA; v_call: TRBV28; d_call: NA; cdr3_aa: CASIAPSNTEAFF; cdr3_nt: TGTGCCAGCATAGCCCCGTCCAACACTGAAGCTTTCTTT
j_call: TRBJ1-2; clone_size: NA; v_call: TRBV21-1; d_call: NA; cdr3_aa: CASSNRPGHQREKGGYTF; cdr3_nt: TGTGCCAGCAGCAACCGTCCGGGACATCAGAGAGAAAAGGGTGGCTACACCTTC
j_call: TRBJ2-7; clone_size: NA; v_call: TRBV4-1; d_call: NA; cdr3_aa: CASSQDGPEQYF; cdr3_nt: TGCGCCAGCAGCCAAGATGGCCCCGAGCAGTACTTC
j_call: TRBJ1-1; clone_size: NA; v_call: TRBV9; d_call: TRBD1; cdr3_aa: CASSVQGGGNTEAFF; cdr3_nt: TGTGCCAGCAGCGTTCAGGGGGGCGGGAACACTGAAGCTTTCTTT
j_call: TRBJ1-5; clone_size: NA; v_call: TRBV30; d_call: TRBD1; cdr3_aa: CAWSIGQANQPQHF; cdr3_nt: TGTGCCTGGAGTATCGGACAGGCCAATCAGCCCCAGCATTTT
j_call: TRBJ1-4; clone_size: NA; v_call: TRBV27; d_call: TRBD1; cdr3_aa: CASKEGTGGEKLFF; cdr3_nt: TGTGCCAGCAAAGAAGGGACAGGGGGTGAAAAACTGTTTTTT
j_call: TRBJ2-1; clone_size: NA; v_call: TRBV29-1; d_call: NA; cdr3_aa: CSVEDWSSYNEQFF; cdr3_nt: TGCAGCGTTGAAGACTGGAGCTCCTACAATGAGCAGTTCTTC
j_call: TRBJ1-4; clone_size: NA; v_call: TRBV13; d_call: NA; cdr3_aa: CASSFRGRQADEKLFF; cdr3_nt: TGTGCCAGCAGTTTCAGAGGGAGACAGGCGGATGAAAAACTGTTTTTT
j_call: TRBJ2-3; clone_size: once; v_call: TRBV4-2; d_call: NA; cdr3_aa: CASSQVEGTNTQYF; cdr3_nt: TGTGCCAGCAGCCAAGTTGAGGGGACAAATACGCAGTATTTT
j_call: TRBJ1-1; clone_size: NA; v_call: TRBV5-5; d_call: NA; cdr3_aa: CASSLDLAVEAFF; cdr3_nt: TGTGCCAGCAGCTTGGATCTGGCAGTTGAAGCTTTCTTT
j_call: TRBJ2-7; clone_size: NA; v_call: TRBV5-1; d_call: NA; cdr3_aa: CASSLAGSGYEQYF; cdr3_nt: TGCGCCAGCAGCTTGGCGGGCAGCGGCTACGAGCAGTACTTC
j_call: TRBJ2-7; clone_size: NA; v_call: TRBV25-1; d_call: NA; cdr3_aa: CASSEVYPPTGEQYF; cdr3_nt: TGTGCCAGCAGTGAGGTTTACCCCCCTACAGGGGAGCAGTACTTC
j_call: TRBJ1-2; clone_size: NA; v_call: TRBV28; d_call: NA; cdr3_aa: CASSSPGDDGYTF; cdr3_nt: TGTGCCAGCAGTTCCCCAGGGGATGATGGCTACACCTTC
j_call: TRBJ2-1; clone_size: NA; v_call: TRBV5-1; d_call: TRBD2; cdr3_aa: CASSPGGVNNEQFF; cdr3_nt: TGCGCCAGCAGCCCTGGGGGGGTTAACAATGAGCAGTTCTTC
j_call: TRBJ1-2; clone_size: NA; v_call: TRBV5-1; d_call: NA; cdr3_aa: CASSLGQAWNYGYTF; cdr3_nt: TGCGCCAGCAGCTTGGGGCAGGCATGGAACTATGGCTACACCTTC
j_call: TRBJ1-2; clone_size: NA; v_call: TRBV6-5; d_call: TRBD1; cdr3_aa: CASSYGGGRGGYGYTF; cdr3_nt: TGTGCCAGCAGTTACGGAGGGGGCAGGGGTGGGTATGGCTACACCTTC
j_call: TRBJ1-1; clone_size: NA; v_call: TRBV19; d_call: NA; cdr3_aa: CASRATRPTEAFF; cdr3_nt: TGTGCCAGTAGGGCGACAAGGCCCACTGAAGCTTTCTTT
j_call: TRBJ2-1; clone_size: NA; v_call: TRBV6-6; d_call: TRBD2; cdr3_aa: CASSPGLAASYNEQFF; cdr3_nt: TGTGCCAGCAGTCCTGGACTAGCGGCCTCCTACAATGAGCAGTTCTTC
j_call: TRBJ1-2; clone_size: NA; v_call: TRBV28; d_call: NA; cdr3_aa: CASSLLLYGYTF; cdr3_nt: TGTGCCAGCAGTTTACTACTCTATGGCTACACCTTC
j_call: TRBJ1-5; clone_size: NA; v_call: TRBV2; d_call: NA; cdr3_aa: CASSAGKMAQPQHF; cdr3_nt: TGTGCCAGCAGTGCGGGGAAGATGGCTCAGCCCCAGCATTTT
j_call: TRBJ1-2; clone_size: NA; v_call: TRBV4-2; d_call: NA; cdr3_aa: CASSHGTEYGYTF; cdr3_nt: TGTGCCAGCAGCCACGGTACAGAGTATGGCTACACCTTC
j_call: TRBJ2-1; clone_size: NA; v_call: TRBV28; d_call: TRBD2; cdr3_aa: CASSSPGLVSYNEQFF; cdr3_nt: TGTGCCAGCAGTTCCCCTGGACTAGTCTCCTACAATGAGCAGTTCTTC
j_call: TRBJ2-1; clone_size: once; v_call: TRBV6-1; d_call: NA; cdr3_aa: CASTLYTSRDEQFF; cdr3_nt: TGTGCCAGCACCCTTTATACTAGCAGGGATGAGCAGTTCTTC
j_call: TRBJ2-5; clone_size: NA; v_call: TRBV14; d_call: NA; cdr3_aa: CASSQGEKTQYF; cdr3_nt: TGTGCCAGCAGCCAAGGAGAGAAGACCCAGTACTTC
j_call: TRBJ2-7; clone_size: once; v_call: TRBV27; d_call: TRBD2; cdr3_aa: CASSSGTSGFPYEQYF; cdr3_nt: TGTGCCAGCAGTTCAGGGACTAGCGGGTTCCCCTACGAGCAGTACTTC
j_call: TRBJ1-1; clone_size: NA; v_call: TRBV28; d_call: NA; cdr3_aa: CASSSSRENTEAFF; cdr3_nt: TGTGCCAGCAGTTCCTCCAGGGAGAACACTGAAGCTTTCTTT
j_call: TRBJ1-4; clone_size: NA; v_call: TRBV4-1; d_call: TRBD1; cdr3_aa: CASSQLGTGNEKLFF; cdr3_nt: TGCGCCAGCAGCCAACTCGGGACAGGGAATGAAAAACTGTTTTTT
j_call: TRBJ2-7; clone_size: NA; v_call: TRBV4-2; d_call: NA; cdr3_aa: CASSLPGSNYEQYF; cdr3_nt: TGTGCCAGCAGCCTTCCCGGGAGCAACTACGAGCAGTACTTC
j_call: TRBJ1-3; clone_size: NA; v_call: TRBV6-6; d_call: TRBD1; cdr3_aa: CASRQGPSGNTIYF; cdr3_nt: TGTGCCAGCCGACAGGGGCCCTCTGGAAACACCATATATTTT
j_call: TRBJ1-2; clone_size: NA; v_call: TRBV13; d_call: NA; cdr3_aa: CASSLQGQYGYTF; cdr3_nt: TGTGCCAGCAGCTTACAAGGACAGTATGGCTACACCTTC
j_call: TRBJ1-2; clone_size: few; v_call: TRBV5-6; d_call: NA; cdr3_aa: CASSLGTVNYGYTF; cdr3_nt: TGTGCCAGCAGCTTGGGGACAGTGAACTATGGCTACACCTTC
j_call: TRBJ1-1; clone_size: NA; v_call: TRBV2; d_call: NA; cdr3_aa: CASRQRSLNTEAFF; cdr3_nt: TGTGCCAGCAGGCAACGGAGTTTGAACACTGAAGCTTTCTTT
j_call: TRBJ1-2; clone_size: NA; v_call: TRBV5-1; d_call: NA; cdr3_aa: CASSLVTGVTYGYTF; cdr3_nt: TGCGCCAGCAGCTTAGTGACAGGAGTGACCTATGGCTACACCTTC
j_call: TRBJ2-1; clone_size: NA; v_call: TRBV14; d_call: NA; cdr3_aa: CASSPIAASSYNEQFF; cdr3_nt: TGTGCCAGCAGCCCTATAGCGGCAAGTTCCTACAATGAGCAGTTCTTC
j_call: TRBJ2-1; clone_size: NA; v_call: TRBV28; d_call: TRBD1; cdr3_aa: CASRSSGTGARNEQFF; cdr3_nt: TGTGCCAGCAGATCCTCCGGGACAGGGGCGAGGAATGAGCAGTTCTTC
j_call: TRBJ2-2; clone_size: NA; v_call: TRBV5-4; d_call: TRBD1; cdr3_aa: CASSVGTGGLAGELFF; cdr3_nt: TGTGCCAGCAGTGTGGGGACAGGGGGTCTTGCCGGGGAGCTGTTTTTT
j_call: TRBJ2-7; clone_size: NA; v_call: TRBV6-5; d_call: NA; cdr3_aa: CASSYGVQELYEQYF; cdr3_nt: TGTGCCAGCAGTTACGGCGTACAGGAGTTGTACGAGCAGTACTTC
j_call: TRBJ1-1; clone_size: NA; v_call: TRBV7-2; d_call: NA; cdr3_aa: CASSPQGLSEAFF; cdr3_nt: TGTGCCAGCAGCCCCCAGGGACTGTCCGAAGCTTTCTTT
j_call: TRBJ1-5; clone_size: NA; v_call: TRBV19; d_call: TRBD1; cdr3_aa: CASAKGTAENQPQHF; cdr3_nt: TGTGCCAGTGCCAAAGGGACAGCGGAAAATCAGCCCCAGCATTTT
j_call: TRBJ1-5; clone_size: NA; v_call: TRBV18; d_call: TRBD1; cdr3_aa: CASSTGPGQEYYSNQPQHF; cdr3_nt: TGTGCCAGCTCAACTGGACCGGGACAGGAATATTATAGCAATCAGCCCCAGCATTTT
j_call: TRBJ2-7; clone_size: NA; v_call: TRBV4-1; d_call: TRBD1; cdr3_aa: CASSPGGQGNWEQYF; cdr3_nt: TGCGCCAGCAGCCCAGGGGGACAGGGAAACTGGGAGCAGTACTTC
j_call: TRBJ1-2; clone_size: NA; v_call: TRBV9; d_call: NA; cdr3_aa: CASSVAGREDDGYTF; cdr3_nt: TGTGCCAGCAGCGTAGCGGGAAGGGAGGACGATGGCTACACCTTC
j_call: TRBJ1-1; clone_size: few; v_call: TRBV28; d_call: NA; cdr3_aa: CASSLYRTGNTEAFF; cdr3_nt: TGTGCCAGCAGTTTATACAGGACCGGGAACACTGAAGCTTTCTTT